This T cell receptor (beta chain) derives from a study of control samples from healthy donors and cancer patients. A note on this clone: One junction end disagrees with the germline gene, perhaps due to a read error.

Clones were sequenced by immunoSEQ multiplex PCR, and TCRdb holds only the in-frame ones, with some missing. The repertoire consists of about 120,000 clones, with around 89% occurring once and the leading ten covering approximately 1%. Germline CDR1 LGHDT, CDR2 YNNKEL (reference sequence). The CDR3 consists of 13 residues. The sequenced sample was PBMCs. The source of this sequence is a woman aged 45-59 years with colorectal cancer. The V and J genes are TRBV3-1 (or the pseudogene TRBV3-2) and TRBJ2-3; TRBD2 matches 7 bases. In nucleotides, the CDR3 is TGTACCAGCAGAACTAGCGGCACAGATACGCAGTATTTT. This encodes CTSRTSGTDTQYF.